Listed below are T cell receptor beta chains from one sample, sequenced in a study of T-cell memory formation after mild COVID-19. TCRdb reprocessed the 5' RACE reads via MiXCR and lists one record per CDR3 protein. The table records some 450,000 distinct CDR3 sequences, around 17% of them present only once. Sequencing input: PBMCs or a T cell subset sorted from them (not recorded which). These receptors were taken from a man in his late teens or twenties who had mild COVID-19 (a few samples of this study predate the infection). Cell type and time point are not known. CDR3s leave out the opening cysteine and the closing phenylalanine or tryptophan. D genes are given only for firm matches.

d_gene: .
v_gene: TRBV7-9
j_gene: TRBJ2-6
CDR3aa: ASSLAPGREDSGANVLT

d_gene: .
v_gene: TRBV5-1
j_gene: TRBJ1-1
CDR3aa: ASSLGDVNTEAF

d_gene: .
v_gene: TRBV20-1
j_gene: TRBJ2-6
CDR3aa: SAQPSGANVLT

d_gene: .
v_gene: TRBV9
j_gene: TRBJ2-4
CDR3aa: ASSRPSAGNIQY

d_gene: .
v_gene: TRBV29-1
j_gene: TRBJ2-3
CDR3aa: SVPQDHDPPSTDTQY

d_gene: TRBD2
v_gene: TRBV29-1
j_gene: TRBJ2-5
CDR3aa: SVGVAGAQETQY

d_gene: TRBD2
v_gene: TRBV29-1
j_gene: TRBJ2-3
CDR3aa: SVGMDWGHGGTQY

d_gene: .
v_gene: TRBV10-2
j_gene: TRBJ2-3
CDR3aa: ASSELGGAGTDTQY

d_gene: .
v_gene: TRBV20-1
j_gene: TRBJ1-1
CDR3aa: SAKEGGNTEAF

d_gene: .
v_gene: TRBV4-3
j_gene: TRBJ1-1
CDR3aa: ASSQADTEAF

d_gene: TRBD2
v_gene: TRBV20-1
j_gene: TRBJ2-7
CDR3aa: SAPRGGGPRDEQY

d_gene: .
v_gene: TRBV9
j_gene: TRBJ1-4
CDR3aa: ASSAAGLTRDEKLF

d_gene: TRBD1
v_gene: TRBV20-1
j_gene: TRBJ2-5
CDR3aa: SAPARTGVGETQY

d_gene: .
v_gene: TRBV2
j_gene: TRBJ2-5
CDR3aa: ASSQINRAQY

d_gene: .
v_gene: TRBV7-9
j_gene: TRBJ2-5
CDR3aa: ASSTPTPPQETQY

d_gene: .
v_gene: TRBV5-1
j_gene: TRBJ2-2
CDR3aa: ASSWTASVDTGELF

d_gene: .
v_gene: TRBV4-3
j_gene: TRBJ2-3
CDR3aa: ASSPRGTARTDTQY

d_gene: .
v_gene: TRBV7-2
j_gene: TRBJ1-3
CDR3aa: ASSFKGGNTIY

d_gene: .
v_gene: TRBV4-2
j_gene: TRBJ2-1
CDR3aa: ASSQEGTALGGEQF

d_gene: .
v_gene: TRBV5-1
j_gene: TRBJ1-1
CDR3aa: ASSSVKGTEAF

d_gene: .
v_gene: TRBV18
j_gene: TRBJ2-6
CDR3aa: ASSPSVGVTIGSGANVLT

d_gene: TRBD1
v_gene: TRBV7-6
j_gene: TRBJ2-3
CDR3aa: ASSPRQGWGTDTQY

d_gene: TRBD1
v_gene: TRBV5-1
j_gene: TRBJ2-5
CDR3aa: ASSLGQGAVETQY

d_gene: .
v_gene: TRBV6-5
j_gene: TRBJ1-2
CDR3aa: ASSYVAGAAGYT

d_gene: .
v_gene: TRBV7-9
j_gene: TRBJ2-7
CDR3aa: ASSLNPQGPGEQY

d_gene: .
v_gene: TRBV4-1
j_gene: TRBJ2-3
CDR3aa: ASGPGRDDTDTQY

d_gene: .
v_gene: TRBV6-5
j_gene: TRBJ2-5
CDR3aa: ASSYAQATQETQY

d_gene: .
v_gene: TRBV9
j_gene: TRBJ2-3
CDR3aa: ASSPIRGGTATDTQY

d_gene: .
v_gene: TRBV4-3
j_gene: TRBJ1-2
CDR3aa: ASSQAWGGYGYT

d_gene: .
v_gene: TRBV6-2/TRBV6-3
j_gene: TRBJ2-1
CDR3aa: ASKREPTREQF

d_gene: .
v_gene: TRBV6-5
j_gene: TRBJ1-6
CDR3aa: ASSSAGTFDSPLH

d_gene: TRBD1
v_gene: TRBV13
j_gene: TRBJ1-4
CDR3aa: ASSSSDRDNEKLF

d_gene: .
v_gene: TRBV18
j_gene: TRBJ1-4
CDR3aa: ASSPLDGATNEKLF

d_gene: TRBD1
v_gene: TRBV5-5
j_gene: TRBJ1-6
CDR3aa: ASSPKRTGEPPPLH

d_gene: .
v_gene: TRBV11-3
j_gene: TRBJ2-2
CDR3aa: ASSGHPNTGELF

d_gene: TRBD2
v_gene: TRBV4-3
j_gene: TRBJ2-3
CDR3aa: ASSRGLAAWSDTQY

d_gene: TRBD1
v_gene: TRBV2
j_gene: TRBJ1-1
CDR3aa: ASSEVPGQGVHTEAF

d_gene: .
v_gene: TRBV28
j_gene: TRBJ1-4
CDR3aa: ASSLTRALNEKLF

d_gene: .
v_gene: TRBV4-1
j_gene: TRBJ1-4
CDR3aa: ASSPTQGINEKLF

d_gene: .
v_gene: TRBV7-9
j_gene: TRBJ1-2
CDR3aa: ASSTPREGGPNYGYT

d_gene: .
v_gene: TRBV11-2
j_gene: TRBJ2-1
CDR3aa: ASSLVRLGQF

d_gene: .
v_gene: TRBV7-9
j_gene: TRBJ2-2
CDR3aa: ASSLGRYGGTGELF

d_gene: .
v_gene: TRBV5-1
j_gene: TRBJ2-3
CDR3aa: ASSFPGDTQY

d_gene: TRBD2
v_gene: TRBV5-1
j_gene: TRBJ2-3
CDR3aa: ASSLGLADSTDTQY

d_gene: .
v_gene: TRBV12-3/TRBV12-4
j_gene: TRBJ1-5
CDR3aa: ASRRGRGDQPQH

d_gene: TRBD1
v_gene: TRBV20-1
j_gene: TRBJ2-5
CDR3aa: SATRPGTAQETQY

d_gene: .
v_gene: TRBV12-3/TRBV12-4
j_gene: TRBJ2-2
CDR3aa: ASSYRANTGELF

d_gene: .
v_gene: TRBV3-1
j_gene: TRBJ2-5
CDR3aa: ASSQSEAQETQY

d_gene: .
v_gene: TRBV12-3/TRBV12-4
j_gene: TRBJ2-7
CDR3aa: ASSQPRRDGPEQY

d_gene: .
v_gene: TRBV12-3/TRBV12-4
j_gene: TRBJ2-3
CDR3aa: ASSSRIRGGPGDTQY

d_gene: .
v_gene: TRBV9
j_gene: TRBJ2-5
CDR3aa: ASSVGAPQETQY

d_gene: .
v_gene: TRBV12-3/TRBV12-4
j_gene: TRBJ1-1
CDR3aa: ASSLRPYRGRGDTEAF

d_gene: .
v_gene: TRBV7-2
j_gene: TRBJ2-2
CDR3aa: ASSLGAGVPGELF

d_gene: .
v_gene: TRBV18
j_gene: TRBJ1-2
CDR3aa: ASSPKENGYT

d_gene: TRBD1
v_gene: TRBV24-1
j_gene: TRBJ1-1
CDR3aa: ATSDSGQGADVAF

d_gene: TRBD1
v_gene: TRBV7-8
j_gene: TRBJ1-5
CDR3aa: ASSLAGTGRYQPQH

d_gene: TRBD1
v_gene: TRBV4-1
j_gene: TRBJ2-7
CDR3aa: ASSQLGHGTDYEQY

d_gene: TRBD2
v_gene: TRBV24-1
j_gene: TRBJ2-1
CDR3aa: ATSDSSGPGYNEQF

d_gene: TRBD1
v_gene: TRBV7-9
j_gene: TRBJ2-4
CDR3aa: ASSGTVAKNIQY

d_gene: .
v_gene: TRBV7-6
j_gene: TRBJ2-7
CDR3aa: ASSDPDRDPPGEQY